This entry is about one T cell receptor (beta chain). The deep-level immunoSEQ assay was used. The material for each subset, its genomic DNA, was split evenly across several immunoSEQ plates. The method was immunoSEQ multiplex PCR; TCRdb's version includes in-frame clones alone and lacks a portion of them. The repertoire holds just over 2,000,000 clones, with about 95% as singletons. The entry originates in a study of shared clonotypes between healthy human individuals. Study at large: The donor group consisted of two women and a few men, aged 18 to 49. Each donor's CD4 naive and CD4 memory cells filled three plates apiece, CD8 naive two, and CD8 memory one.

CDR3 length: 16 residues. V gave up 4 bases and J gave up 5 bases, with 20 bases separating them. The germline gives CDR1 SGHTA, CDR2 FQGNSA. Positively selected for CCR7, the CD45RO-negative cells used as naive CD8 cells excluded terminally differentiated effector memory CD45RA+ cells. The chain couples TRBV7-2 to TRBJ2-5, with D maybe TRBD2 (6 bases). The sequence came from a man in his late teens or twenties in good health. Specimen: naive CD8+ T cells sorted from blood. CDR3 sequence reads: CASSSWDFPPHETQYF. The CDR3 DNA reads as TGTGCCAGCAGCTCCTGGGACTTTCCGCCCCATGAGACCCAGTACTTC.